These 16 T cell receptor beta chains were sequenced from one sample in a study of blood T cell repertoires in COVID-19. TCRdb's table, derived via immunoSEQ multiplex PCR, lists solely in-frame clones and lacks some. The sample yields some 390,000 clones, around 87% seen once. The specimen sequenced was peripheral blood. These receptors came from a woman aged 55-75 years with COVID-19, enrolled during active disease.

This chain connects TRBV11-2 to TRBJ2-3; D possibly corresponds to TRBD1 (5 bases). Trimming removed 8 bases at V and 1 base at J, with 19 bases between. Germline V gene lookup returns CDR1 SGHAT and CDR2 FQNNGV. There are 16 residues in the CDR3. This CDR3 is CASSLSRTRGTDTQYF. CDR3 DNA sequence: TGTGCCAGCTCCCTGTCCCGGACAAGGGGCACAGATACGCAGTATTTT.

This chain uses TRBV7-3 with TRBJ1-6, with 8 nucleotides matching TRBD1. Per germline, CDR1 SGHTA and CDR2 FQGTGA. V lost 0 bases, J lost 10 bases, and 8 bases stayed unmatched. This CDR3 contains 16 residues. CDR3 nucleotides: TGTGCCAGCAGCTTAACTCCGACAGGGGTAGGATCACCCCTCCACTTT. Translating gives CASSLTPTGVGSPLHF.

The chain recombines TRBV10-3 with TRBJ2-6; 7 bases agree with TRBD1. CDR1 is ENHRY and CDR2 is SYGVKD in the germline V gene. The CDR3 has 15 residues. V shed 11 bases, J shed 2 bases, and the junction held 9 bases outside the gene matches. CDR3 nucleotide sequence: TGTGCCGCCCGACAGGGTGCCACTGGGGCCAACGTCCTGACTTTC. Translated: CAARQGATGANVLTF.

This rearrangement joins TRBV28 to TRBJ2-1, with 9 positions matching TRBD2. This CDR3 has 14 residues. Germline CDR1 reads MDHEN; CDR2 reads SYDVKM. V shed 3 bases, J shed 7 bases, and the junction held 4 bases outside the gene matches. The CDR3 here is CASSFAGGRNEQFF. The DNA for the CDR3 is TGTGCCAGCAGTTTTGCGGGGGGGAGGAATGAGCAGTTCTTC.

The gene calls are TRBV4-2 and TRBJ2-2, with 7 bases aligning to TRBD2. CDR1 and CDR2 from the germline V gene are LGHNA and YNFKEQ. This CDR3 region has 14 residues. V lost 4 bases, J lost 3 bases, and 2 bases stayed unmatched. CDR3 nucleotide sequence: TGTGCCAGCAGCCCTGGGGGGGACACCGGGGAGCTGTTTTTT. Translating it yields CASSPGGDTGELFF.

The chain is built from TRBV5-5 and TRBJ1-2; weak D call: TRBD1 (6 bases). V dropped 0 bases and J dropped 6 bases, with 12 bases sitting between them. CDR3 length: 14 residues. Germline V gene data show CDR1 as SGHKS and CDR2 as YYEKEE (reference sequence). CDR3 DNA: TGTGCCAGCAGCTTGGAAGGGGGGGCAAATGGCTACACCTTC. Residues: CASSLEGGANGYTF.

This clone appeared a single time. This chain links TRBV6-5 with TRBJ2-3, with a weak D call TRBD2 (6 bases). The CDR3 sequence is 14 residues long. V shed 8 bases and J shed 2 bases, with 14 bases lying between them. Germline loops: CDR1 MNHEY, CDR2 SVGAGI. In DNA form, the CDR3 reads TGTGCCAGCGGTAGGGGACTTGCCACAGATACGCAGTATTTT. The encoded protein is CASGRGLATDTQYF.

The CDR3 loop reads CASSPGVLGNTIYF. The CDR3 DNA reads as TGTGCCAGCAGCCCCGGGGTTTTGGGAAACACCATATATTTT. The genes are TRBV5-5 and TRBJ1-3; D not resolved. V gave up 4 bases and J gave up 4 bases, with 12 bases separating them. The germline V gene has CDR1 SGHKS and CDR2 YYEKEE (reference sequence). The CDR3 sequence is 14 residues long.

J is TRBJ2-7 and V is TRBV7-3, with D uncertain. The CDR3 sequence is 13 residues long. V lost 5 bases and J lost 3, with 11 bases in between. Per the germline V gene, CDR1 is SGHTA and CDR2 is FQGTGA. The CDR3 loop is CASSREPFYEQYF. The DNA of the CDR3 is TGTGCCAGCAGCCGCGAACCTTTCTACGAGCAGTACTTC. The variable domain in full, completed from reference TRBV7-3 and TRBJ2-7, reads GAGVSQTPSNKVTEKGKYVELRCDPISGHTALYWYRQSLGQGPEFLIYFQGTGAADDSGLPNDRFFAVRPEGSVSTLKIQRTERGDSAVYLCASSREPFYEQYFGPGTRLTVT.

This chain joins TRBV27 and TRBJ2-1; the match to TRBD2 covers 9 bases. Germline V gene lookup returns CDR1 MNHEY and CDR2 SMNVEV (reference sequence). Trimming removed 1 base from V and 3 bases from J; junction bases left unmatched: 4. The CDR3 totals 16 residues. CDR3 residues: CASSLFASGVYNEQFF. Written as DNA, the CDR3 is TGTGCCAGCAGTTTATTCGCTAGCGGGGTCTACAATGAGCAGTTCTTC.

V is TRBV19 and J is TRBJ2-6; D uncertain. The CDR3 runs 13 residues. Germline CDR1 is LNHDA and CDR2 is SQIVND (reference sequence). The germline V and J ends were trimmed by 7 bases and 0 bases, with 4 bases remaining between them. CDR3 loop: CASMSSGANVLTF. In DNA, the CDR3 is TGTGCCAGTATGAGCTCTGGGGCCAACGTCCTGACTTTC.

The chain joins TRBV11-2 to TRBJ2-7; TRBD2 matches at 7 bases. V shed 3 bases, J shed 1 base, and the junction held 0 bases outside the gene matches. This CDR3 region has 13 residues. Germline V gene lookup returns CDR1 SGHAT and CDR2 FQNNGV. The CDR3 protein is CASSLGGSYEQYF. The CDR3 DNA is TGTGCCAGCAGCTTGGGGGGGTCCTACGAGCAGTACTTC.

V and J are TRBV28 and TRBJ2-2; D is unclear. V was clipped by 6 bases and J by 3 bases, with 8 bases between them. Germline values: CDR1 MDHEN, CDR2 SYDVKM. The CDR3 has 13 residues. CDR3: CASSYEYTGELFF. The CDR3 DNA follows: TGTGCCAGCAGCTATGAATACACCGGGGAGCTGTTTTTT.

The rearrangement joins TRBV28 to TRBJ2-2; 7 bases are a match to TRBD1. This CDR3 is built from 16 residues. Germline CDR1 is MDHEN and CDR2 is SYDVKM. The chain's CDR3 is CAGAGGPRRNTGELFF. The CDR3, as DNA: TGTGCAGGAGCAGGGGGTCCCCGTCGGAACACCGGGGAGCTGTTTTTT.

V usage is TRBV12-3 or TRBV12-4 and J usage is TRBJ1-3, with a tentative D call TRBD1 (5 bases). The CDR3 spans 13 residues. Trimming removed 10 bases from V and 4 bases from J, with 14 bases in between. The CDR3, as DNA: TGTGCCACCCTTATAGGGGCCGGAAACACCATATATTTT. Its translation: CATLIGAGNTIYF.

The rearrangement uses TRBV5-1 and TRBJ2-4, with TRBD1 matching 7 bases. The trim removed 4 bases at V and 6 bases at J, leaving 4 bases unmatched. The CDR3 runs 13 residues. CDR1 and CDR2 (germline): SGHRS, YFSETQ. CDR3: CASSPGQRNIQYF. CDR3 bases: TGCGCCAGCAGCCCGGGACAGAGAAACATTCAGTACTTC.